The T cell receptor (beta chain) under discussion was sequenced for a study of OX40 agonist ivuxolimab in advanced cancers. V gave up 11 bases and J gave up 2 bases; unmatched junction bases: 10. The CDR3 covers 15 residues. The V gene's germline CDR1 is MNHNS and CDR2 SASEGT. Using immunoSEQ multiplex PCR, the repertoire was profiled, and TCRdb retains in-frame clones only, with some absent. The sample lists approximately 70,000 clones, roughly 85% occurring once. The receptor comes from an adult with an advanced solid tumor such as melanoma, head and neck, liver or kidney cancer. The rearrangement uses TRBV6-1 and TRBJ2-3; 10 bases match TRBD2. Sequencing used CD4+ or CD8+ T cells sorted from blood, obtained in a trial of the OX40 agonist ivuxolimab. The CDR3 region is CAGRGAGGFTDTQYF. DNA of the CDR3: TGTGCCGGGAGGGGAGCGGGGGGGTTCACAGATACGCAGTATTTT.